Listed below are T cell receptor beta chains from one sample, sequenced in a study of blood T cell repertoires in COVID-19. Profiled with immunoSEQ multiplex PCR; TCRdb holds only in-frame clones, not every one. The data contain over 350,000 clones, 87% of them singletons. Sequencing input: PBMCs or T cells enriched from blood (not recorded which). The receptors here all came from a woman aged 50 to 65 who had recovered from COVID-19. The CDR3 runs from the conserved cysteine through the conserved F or W. A D gene is named only where the DNA matches it firmly. A clone size is listed for some rows: how often the clone was seen (once, few, many), or a class if it is expanded.

TRBV3-1/TRBV3-2	NA	TRBJ1-4	NA	14	TGTGCCAGCAGCCAAGAACAGCCTAATGAAAAACTGTTTTTT	CASSQEQPNEKLFF
TRBV7-9	once	TRBJ1-4	NA	15	TGTGCCAGCAGCTCCGTAGACAAATCTAATGAAAAACTGTTTTTT	CASSSVDKSNEKLFF
TRBV15	NA	TRBJ1-2	NA	17	TGTGCCACCAGCAGAGATCAGGAGACAGGAACACTCTATGGCTACACCTTC	CATSRDQETGTLYGYTF
TRBV9	NA	TRBJ1-1	NA	14	TGTGCCAGCAGCAGCTCAGGGTTGAACACTGAAGCTTTCTTT	CASSSSGLNTEAFF
TRBV27	NA	TRBJ1-1	TRBD1	16	TGTGCCAGCAGTACGGGGACAGGGTACGGGAACACTGAAGCTTTCTTT	CASSTGTGYGNTEAFF
TRBV6-5	NA	TRBJ2-5	TRBD1	15	TGTGCCAGCAGTTACCTGACAGGGGGTGACGAGACCCAGTACTTC	CASSYLTGGDETQYF
TRBV5-1	NA	TRBJ2-5	TRBD2	17	TGCGCCAGCAGCCTTGGCAACTCTGCGGGGGGCTTTGAGACCCAGTACTTC	CASSLGNSAGGFETQYF
TRBV28	NA	TRBJ2-7	NA	14	TGTGCCAGTTATTCTACGGGACACTACTACGAGCAGTACTTC	CASYSTGHYYEQYF
TRBV7-9	NA	TRBJ1-2	NA	15	TGTGCCAGCAGCCTAGAGTTGGGGGGGAACTATGGCTACACCTTC	CASSLELGGNYGYTF
TRBV27	NA	TRBJ1-2	NA	13	TGTGCCAGCTCCCCAGCGAGTCCCTATGGCTACACCTTC	CASSPASPYGYTF
TRBV5-4	few	TRBJ1-2	NA	13	TGTGCCAGCAGCCTCCAGGGAGGGGATGGCTACACCTTC	CASSLQGGDGYTF
TRBV7-9	NA	TRBJ2-1	NA	11	TGTGCCAGCAGCCCCACATTTGAGCAGTTCTTC	CASSPTFEQFF
TRBV11-2	NA	TRBJ1-1	NA	14	TGTGCCAGCAGCTTAAATCTTGAGCGGACTGAAGCTTTCTTT	CASSLNLERTEAFF
TRBV2	few	TRBJ1-5	NA	18	TGTGCCAGCAGTGTCCCCCGACAGAGGACATATAGCAATCAGCCCCAGCATTTT	CASSVPRQRTYSNQPQHF
TRBV6-1	NA	TRBJ1-5	TRBD1	14	TGTGCCAGCAGAGAAGGACAGGGGAGTCAGCCCCAGCATTTT	CASREGQGSQPQHF
TRBV12-3/TRBV12-4	NA	TRBJ2-2	NA	11	TGTGCCAGCAGTCGGAGCGGGGAGCTGTTTTTT	CASSRSGELFF
TRBV24-1	NA	TRBJ2-3	NA	13	TGTGCCACCAGTGATTTGAGAGGGGGTGCGCAGTATTTT	CATSDLRGGAQYF
TRBV5-6	NA	TRBJ1-3	NA	15	TGTGCCAGCAGCTTGACGGGGATTACTGGAAACACCATATATTTT	CASSLTGITGNTIYF
TRBV24-1	NA	TRBJ2-1	TRBD2	16	TGTGCCACCAGTGACCTTCGAGCGGGGGATTACAATGAGCAGTTCTTC	CATSDLRAGDYNEQFF
TRBV28	NA	TRBJ2-2	TRBD1	17	TGTGCCAGCAGTTTTGGGCCCAGGGGGCCGAACACCGGGGAGCTGTTTTTT	CASSFGPRGPNTGELFF
TRBV2	NA	TRBJ1-4	NA	15	TGTGCCAGCCGCGAGGGCGGGCCCCCGTCCGAAAAACTGTTTTTT	CASREGGPPSEKLFF
TRBV18	NA	TRBJ2-2	TRBD2	18	TGTGCCAGCTCACCCCAAGAAGTAGCGGGGGGGCATGCCGGGGAGCTGTTTTTT	CASSPQEVAGGHAGELFF
TRBV7-2	NA	TRBJ2-7	TRBD1	14	TGTGCCAGCGGTAGGGACAGCGTTCGTTACGAGCAGTACTTC	CASGRDSVRYEQYF
TRBV19	NA	TRBJ2-7	NA	13	TGTGCCAGTAGTTCTCCGAGTTTAGACGAGCAGTACTTC	CASSSPSLDEQYF
TRBV2	NA	TRBJ2-3	NA	14	TGTGCCAACGGCGGCGCCCGTAGGACAGATACGCAGTATTTT	CANGGARRTDTQYF
TRBV19	NA	TRBJ2-1	NA	16	TGTGCCAGTATGGGGCCCTTAGCGGTGGGCAAGAATGAGCAGTTCTTC	CASMGPLAVGKNEQFF
TRBV5-4	NA	TRBJ1-1	NA	14	TGTGCCAGCAGCTTGAAAACCGGAGAATCTGAAGCTTTCTTT	CASSLKTGESEAFF
TRBV7-2	NA	TRBJ1-2	NA	12	TGTGCCAGCAGCTTAGACTCTCCCGGCTACACCTTC	CASSLDSPGYTF
TRBV2	NA	TRBJ2-1	TRBD2	16	TGTGCCAGCAGTCACTCTTGGGCGGGGGGGGAAAATGAGCAGTTCTTC	CASSHSWAGGENEQFF
TRBV4-3	NA	TRBJ1-6	NA	15	TGCGCCAGCAGCCACCGGACAGACAATAATTCACCCCTCCACTTT	CASSHRTDNNSPLHF
TRBV30	NA	TRBJ1-2	NA	14	TGTGCCTGGAGTGTGTTCGTATCGGGCGGGGGCTACACCTTC	CAWSVFVSGGGYTF
TRBV7-3	NA	TRBJ2-1	NA	15	TGTGCCAGCAGCCAGGACCGGGGGACCCGCAATGAGCAGTTCTTC	CASSQDRGTRNEQFF
TRBV7-9	NA	TRBJ2-2	NA	16	TGTGCCAGCAGCTCCCAGACAGGTTCAGGAACCGGGGAGCTGTTTTTT	CASSSQTGSGTGELFF
TRBV6-5	NA	TRBJ2-7	TRBD1	14	TGTGCCAGCAGCCCAGACAGGGATGGCTACGAGCAGTACTTC	CASSPDRDGYEQYF
TRBV28	NA	TRBJ2-4	NA	15	TGTGCCAGCAGTCCCCCGACAGTAGCCAAAAACATTCAGTACTTC	CASSPPTVAKNIQYF
TRBV9	NA	TRBJ1-4	NA	16	TGTGCCAGCAGCGTAGCGGAGGTTGCAACTAATGAAAAACTGTTTTTT	CASSVAEVATNEKLFF
TRBV9	NA	TRBJ2-2	NA	16	TGTGCCAGCAGCGTCGCGGTACAGGCACGATCCGGGGAGCTGTTTTTT	CASSVAVQARSGELFF
TRBV10-3	NA	TRBJ2-1	NA	16	TGTGCCATCAGTGGCAACCGGGACAAAATCTACAATGAGCAGTTCTTC	CAISGNRDKIYNEQFF
TRBV18	NA	TRBJ1-4	TRBD1	15	TGTGCCAGCTCACCAACACAGGGGGCGGATGAAAAACTGTTTTTT	CASSPTQGADEKLFF